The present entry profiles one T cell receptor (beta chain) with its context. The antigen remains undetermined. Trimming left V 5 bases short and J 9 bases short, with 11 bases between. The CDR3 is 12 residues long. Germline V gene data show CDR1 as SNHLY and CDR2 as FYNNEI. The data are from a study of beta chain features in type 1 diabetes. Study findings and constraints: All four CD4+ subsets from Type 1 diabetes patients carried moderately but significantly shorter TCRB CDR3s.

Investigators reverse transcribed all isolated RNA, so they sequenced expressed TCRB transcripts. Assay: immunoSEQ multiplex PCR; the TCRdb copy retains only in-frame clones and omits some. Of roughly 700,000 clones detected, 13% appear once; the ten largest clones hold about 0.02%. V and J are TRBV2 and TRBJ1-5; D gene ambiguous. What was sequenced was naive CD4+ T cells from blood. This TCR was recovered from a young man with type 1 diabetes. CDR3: CASSLWTGPQHF. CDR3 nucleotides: TGTGCCAGCAGTCTCTGGACCGGGCCCCAGCATTTT.